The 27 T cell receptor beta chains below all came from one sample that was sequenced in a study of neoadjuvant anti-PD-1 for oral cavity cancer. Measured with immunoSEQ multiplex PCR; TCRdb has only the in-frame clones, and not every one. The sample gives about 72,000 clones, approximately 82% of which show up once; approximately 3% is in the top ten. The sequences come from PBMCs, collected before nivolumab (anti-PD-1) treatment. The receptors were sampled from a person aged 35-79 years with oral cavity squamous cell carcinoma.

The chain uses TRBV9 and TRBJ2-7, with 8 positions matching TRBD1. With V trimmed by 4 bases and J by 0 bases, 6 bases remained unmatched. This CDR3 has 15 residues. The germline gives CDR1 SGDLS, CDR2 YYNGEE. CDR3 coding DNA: TGTGCCAGCAGCCGCCAGGGGGCAAGCTCCTACGAGCAGTACTTC. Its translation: CASSRQGASSYEQYF.

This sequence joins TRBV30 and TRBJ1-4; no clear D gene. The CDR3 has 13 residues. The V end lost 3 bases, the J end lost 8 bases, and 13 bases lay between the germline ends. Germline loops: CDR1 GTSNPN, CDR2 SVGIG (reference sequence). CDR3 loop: CAWSPDGPEKLFF. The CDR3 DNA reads TGTGCCTGGAGCCCTGACGGGCCCGAAAAACTGTTTTTT.

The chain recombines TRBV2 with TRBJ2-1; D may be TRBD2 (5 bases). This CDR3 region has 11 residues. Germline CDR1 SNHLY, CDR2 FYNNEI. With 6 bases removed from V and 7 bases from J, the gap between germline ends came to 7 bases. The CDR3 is CASSTGNEQFF. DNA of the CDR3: TGTGCCAGCAGCACGGGAAATGAGCAGTTCTTC.

The CDR3, as DNA: TGTGCCAGCTCACCAGAGAGGGCAGGTGGCTACACCTTC. Translated, it gives CASSPERAGGYTF. This chain uses TRBV18 with TRBJ1-2; D is undetermined. CDR1 KGHSH and CDR2 LQKENI come from the germline V gene. This CDR3 spans 13 amino acids. V was cut by 2 bases and J by 7 bases, with 11 bases left in between.

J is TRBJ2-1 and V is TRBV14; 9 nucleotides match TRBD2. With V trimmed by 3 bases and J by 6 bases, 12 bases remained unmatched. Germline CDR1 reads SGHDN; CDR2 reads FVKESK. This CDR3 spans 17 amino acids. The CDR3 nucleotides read TGTGCCAGCAGCCAGGCCTCCAGGCGGGAGGGCTTCAATGAGCAGTTCTTC. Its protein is CASSQASRREGFNEQFF. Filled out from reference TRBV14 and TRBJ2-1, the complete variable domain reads EAGVTQFPSHSVIEKGQTVTLRCDPISGHDNLYWYRRVMGKEIKFLLHFVKESKQDESGMPNNRFLAERTGGTYSTLKVQPAELEDSGVYFCASSQASRREGFNEQFFGPGTRLTVL.

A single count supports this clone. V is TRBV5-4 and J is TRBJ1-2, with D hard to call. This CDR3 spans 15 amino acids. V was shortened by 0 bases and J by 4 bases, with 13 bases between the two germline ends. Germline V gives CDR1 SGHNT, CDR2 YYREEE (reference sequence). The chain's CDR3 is CASSLEADSLYGYTF. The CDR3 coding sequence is TGTGCCAGCAGCTTGGAGGCGGACTCCCTCTATGGCTACACCTTC. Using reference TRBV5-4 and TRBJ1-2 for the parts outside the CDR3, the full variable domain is ETGVTQSPTHLIKTRGQQVTLRCSSQSGHNTVSWYQQALGQGPQFIFQYYREEENGRGNFPPRFSGLQFPNYSSELNVNALELDDSALYLCASSLEADSLYGYTFGSGTRLTVV.

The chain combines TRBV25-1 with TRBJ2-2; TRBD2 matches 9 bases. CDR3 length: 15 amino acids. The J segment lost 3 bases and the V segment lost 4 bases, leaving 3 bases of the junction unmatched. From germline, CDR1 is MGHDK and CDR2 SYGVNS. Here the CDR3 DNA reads TGTGCCAGCAGTGTGGCTAGCGGGGACACCGGGGAGCTGTTTTTT. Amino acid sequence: CASSVASGDTGELFF.

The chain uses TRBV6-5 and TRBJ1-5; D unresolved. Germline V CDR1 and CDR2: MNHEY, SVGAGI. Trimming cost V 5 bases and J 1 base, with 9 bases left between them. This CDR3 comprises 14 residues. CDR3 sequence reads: CASSPSFSNQPQHF. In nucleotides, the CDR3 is TGTGCCAGCAGTCCGAGCTTCAGCAATCAGCCCCAGCATTTT.

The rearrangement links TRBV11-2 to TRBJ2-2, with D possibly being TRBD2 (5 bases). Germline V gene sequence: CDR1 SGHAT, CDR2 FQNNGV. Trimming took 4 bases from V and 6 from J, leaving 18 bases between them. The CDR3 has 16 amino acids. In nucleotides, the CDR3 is TGTGCCAGCAGCTACCGATCGAGGACTTCCGCCGGGGAGCTGTTTTTT. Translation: CASSYRSRTSAGELFF.

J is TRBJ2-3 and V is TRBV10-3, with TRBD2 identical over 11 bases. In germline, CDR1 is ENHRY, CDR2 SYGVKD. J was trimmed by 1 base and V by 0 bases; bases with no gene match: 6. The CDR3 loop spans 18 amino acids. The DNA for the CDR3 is TGTGCCATCAGTGAGTCCCATGGTAGCGGGGGGGGCACAGATACGCAGTATTTT. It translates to CAISESHGSGGGTDTQYF.

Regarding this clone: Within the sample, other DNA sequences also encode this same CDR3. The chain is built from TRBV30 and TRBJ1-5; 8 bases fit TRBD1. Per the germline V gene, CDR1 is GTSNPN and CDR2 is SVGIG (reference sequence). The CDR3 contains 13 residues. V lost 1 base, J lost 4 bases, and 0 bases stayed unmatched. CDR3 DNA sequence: TGTGCCTGGAGTGGACAGGGGAATCAGCCCCAGCATTTT. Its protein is CAWSGQGNQPQHF.

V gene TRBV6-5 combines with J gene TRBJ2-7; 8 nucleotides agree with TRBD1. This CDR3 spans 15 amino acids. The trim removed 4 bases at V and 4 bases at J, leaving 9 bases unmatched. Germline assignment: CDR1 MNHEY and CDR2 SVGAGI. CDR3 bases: TGTGCCAGCAGTTCCCCCGGGACAGGCCTTTACGAGCAGTACTTC. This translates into CASSSPGTGLYEQYF.

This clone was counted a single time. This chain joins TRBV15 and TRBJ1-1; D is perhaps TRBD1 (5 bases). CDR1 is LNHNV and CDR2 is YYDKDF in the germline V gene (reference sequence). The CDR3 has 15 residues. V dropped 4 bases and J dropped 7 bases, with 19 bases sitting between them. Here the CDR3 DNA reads TGTGCCACCAGCACTCAATGGGCAGGGAAGGATGAAGCTTTCTTT. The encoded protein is CATSTQWAGKDEAFF.

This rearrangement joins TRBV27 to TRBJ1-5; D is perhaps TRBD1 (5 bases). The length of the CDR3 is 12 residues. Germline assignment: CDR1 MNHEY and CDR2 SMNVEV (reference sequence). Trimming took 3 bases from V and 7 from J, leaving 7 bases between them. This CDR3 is CASSFRDQPQHF. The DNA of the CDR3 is TGTGCCAGCAGTTTCAGGGACCAGCCCCAGCATTTT.

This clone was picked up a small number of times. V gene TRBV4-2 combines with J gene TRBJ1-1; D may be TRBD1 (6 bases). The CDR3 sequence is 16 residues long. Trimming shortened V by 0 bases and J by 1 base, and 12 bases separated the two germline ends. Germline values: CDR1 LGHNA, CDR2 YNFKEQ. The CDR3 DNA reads TGTGCCAGCAGCCAAGAAACAACCAGGGGGAACACTGAAGCTTTCTTT. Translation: CASSQETTRGNTEAFF.

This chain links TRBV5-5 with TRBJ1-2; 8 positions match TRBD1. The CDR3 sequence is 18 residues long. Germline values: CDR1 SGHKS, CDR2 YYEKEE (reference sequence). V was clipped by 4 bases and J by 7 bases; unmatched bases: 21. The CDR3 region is CASSPWVSTGDPRGGYTF. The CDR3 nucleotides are TGTGCCAGCAGCCCCTGGGTGTCGACAGGGGATCCACGGGGTGGCTACACCTTC.

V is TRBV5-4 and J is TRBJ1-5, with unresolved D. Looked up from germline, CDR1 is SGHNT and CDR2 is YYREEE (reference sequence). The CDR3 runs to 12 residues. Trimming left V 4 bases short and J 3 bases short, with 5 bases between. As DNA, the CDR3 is TGTGCCAGCAGCATCCTCAATCAGCCCCAGCATTTT. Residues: CASSILNQPQHF.

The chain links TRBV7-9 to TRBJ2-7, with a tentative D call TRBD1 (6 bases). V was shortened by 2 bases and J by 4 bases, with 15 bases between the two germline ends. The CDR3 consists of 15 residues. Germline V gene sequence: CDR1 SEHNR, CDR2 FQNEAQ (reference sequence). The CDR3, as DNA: TGTGCCAGCAGCTTACTGTACAGAGGGGGATACGAGCAGTACTTC. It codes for CASSLLYRGGYEQYF.

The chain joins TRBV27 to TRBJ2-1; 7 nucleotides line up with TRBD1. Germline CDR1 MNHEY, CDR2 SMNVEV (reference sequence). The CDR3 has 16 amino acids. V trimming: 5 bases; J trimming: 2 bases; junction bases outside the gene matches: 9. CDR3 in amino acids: CASSNDRAGAYNEQFF. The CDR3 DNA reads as TGTGCCAGCAGTAACGACAGGGCCGGAGCCTACAATGAGCAGTTCTTC.

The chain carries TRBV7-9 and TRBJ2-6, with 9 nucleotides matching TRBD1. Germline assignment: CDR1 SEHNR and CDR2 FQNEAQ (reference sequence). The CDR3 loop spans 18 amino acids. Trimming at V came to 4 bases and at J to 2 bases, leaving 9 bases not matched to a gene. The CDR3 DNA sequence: TGTGCCAGCAGCTCGATAGGGACAGGGTTTGCTGGGGCCAACGTCCTGACTTTC. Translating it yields CASSSIGTGFAGANVLTF.

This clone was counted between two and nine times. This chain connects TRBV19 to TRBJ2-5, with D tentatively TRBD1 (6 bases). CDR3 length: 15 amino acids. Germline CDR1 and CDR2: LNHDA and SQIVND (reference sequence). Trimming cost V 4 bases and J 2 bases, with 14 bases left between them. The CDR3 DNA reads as TGTGCCAGTAGTAAACAGGGTTGGGTACAAGAGACCCAGTACTTC. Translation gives CASSKQGWVQETQYF.

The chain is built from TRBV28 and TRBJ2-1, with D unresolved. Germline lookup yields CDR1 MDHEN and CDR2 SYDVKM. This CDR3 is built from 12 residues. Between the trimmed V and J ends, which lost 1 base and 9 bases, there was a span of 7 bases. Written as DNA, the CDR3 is TGTGCCAGCAGTTTATCGACGGGTGAGCAGTTCTTC. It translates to CASSLSTGEQFF.

The CDR3 sequence: CASRPPDGISEQFF. In DNA, the CDR3 is TGTGCCAGCAGGCCCCCCGACGGGATTAGTGAGCAGTTCTTC. The chain has TRBV27 and TRBJ2-1; possible D gene TRBD2, 5 bases. The ends were cut back, 6 bases at V and 9 bases at J, with 18 bases in the middle. This CDR3 comprises 14 residues. From germline, CDR1 is MNHEY and CDR2 SMNVEV (reference sequence).

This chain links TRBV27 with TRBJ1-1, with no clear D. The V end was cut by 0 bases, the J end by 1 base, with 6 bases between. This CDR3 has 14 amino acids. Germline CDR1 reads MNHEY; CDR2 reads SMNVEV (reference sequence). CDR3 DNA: TGTGCCAGCAGTTTATCATGGGGGAACACTGAAGCTTTCTTT. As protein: CASSLSWGNTEAFF.

The CDR3 nucleotides are TGTGCCAGTAGTACCGAGCGGGAGCAGTTCTTC. Encoded protein: CASSTEREQFF. This chain joins TRBV19 and TRBJ2-1; maybe TRBD2 (5 bases). V gave up 4 bases and J gave up 10 bases, with 8 bases separating them. The germline CDR1 and CDR2 sequences are LNHDA and SQIVND (reference sequence). The CDR3 covers 11 residues.

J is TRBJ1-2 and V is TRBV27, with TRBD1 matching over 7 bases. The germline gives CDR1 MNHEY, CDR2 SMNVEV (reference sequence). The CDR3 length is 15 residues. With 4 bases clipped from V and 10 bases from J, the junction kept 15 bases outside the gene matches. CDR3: CASSSYRGKPHSYTF. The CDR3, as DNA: TGTGCCAGCAGTTCCTACAGGGGTAAACCTCACTCCTACACCTTC.

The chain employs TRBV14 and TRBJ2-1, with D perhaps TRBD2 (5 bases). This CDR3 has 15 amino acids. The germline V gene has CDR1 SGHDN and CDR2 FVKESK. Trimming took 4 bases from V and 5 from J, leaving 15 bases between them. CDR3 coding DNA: TGTGCCAGCAGCCGGATCGAGGGCAGAAACAATGAGCAGTTCTTC. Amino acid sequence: CASSRIEGRNNEQFF.